This TCR beta chain was retrieved from a study of response to subunit inactivated influenza vaccine. This clonotype was seen more than once but under ten times. As yet, its antigen is unknown. TCRdb independently ran MiXCR on the RT-PCR reads; one entry per CDR3 protein. The sample holds some 500,000 distinct CDR3 sequences, more than 15% seen once. Findings and limits, study-wide: Every seasonal influenza vaccination brings in few new T cells, the authors suggested.

J gave up 8 bases and V 3 bases, and 17 bases lay outside the gene matches. The V gene's germline CDR1 is SGHAT and CDR2 FQNNGV. The CDR3 consists of 18 residues. Material: CD4+ T cells sorted from PBMCs, obtained less than 30 months after vaccination. This chain connects TRBV11-2 to TRBJ1-3, with 9 bases aligning to TRBD1. This sequence was found in a man in his fifties or sixties who received an inactivated influenza vaccine. The CDR3, as DNA: TGTGCCAGCAGCTTCCCGTGGGGGGAGCTACAGGGGGCAGACACCATATATTTT. Its protein is CASSFPWGELQGADTIYF.